This T cell receptor beta chain came from a study of blood T cell repertoires in COVID-19. On the study more broadly: COVID-19 samples collected from the United States, Italy and Spain covered acute and convalescent phases. In each case, the material was cDNA or gDNA derived from T cells, B-cell-depleted T cells, or PBMCs.

Per the authors' pipeline: Reference gene primers were amplified, and this amplification served to estimate nucleated cell counts. The assay was immunoSEQ multiplex PCR, and TCRdb's table has in-frame clones only and misses some. The D gene and trimming were derived from the DNA, and the V and J assignments and clone size from that table. The sample consists of tens of thousands of clones, about 86% of them appearing once. Germline V gene sequence: CDR1 MGHDK, CDR2 SYGVNS. The junction had 11 bases not matched to a gene; V was cut back by 3 bases and J by 1 base. CDR3 length: 18 residues. Sequencing was done on a sample of peripheral blood. The sequence derives from an older woman with acute or convalescent COVID-19. This chain uses TRBV25-1 with TRBJ2-5; 10 bases match TRBD2. The DNA of the CDR3 is TGTGCCAGCAGTGATCATCCGGGTAGCGGGAGGTTCCAAGAGACCCAGTACTTC. It is translated as CASSDHPGSGRFQETQYF.